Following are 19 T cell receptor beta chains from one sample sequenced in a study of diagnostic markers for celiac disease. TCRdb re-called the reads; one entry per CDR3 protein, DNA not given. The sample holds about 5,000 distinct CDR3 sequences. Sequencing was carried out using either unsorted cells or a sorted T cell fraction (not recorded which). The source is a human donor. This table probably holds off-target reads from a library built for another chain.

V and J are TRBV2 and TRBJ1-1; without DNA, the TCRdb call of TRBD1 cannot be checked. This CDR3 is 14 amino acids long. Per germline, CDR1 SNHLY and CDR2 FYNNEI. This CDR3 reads CASSDGGRDREAFF.

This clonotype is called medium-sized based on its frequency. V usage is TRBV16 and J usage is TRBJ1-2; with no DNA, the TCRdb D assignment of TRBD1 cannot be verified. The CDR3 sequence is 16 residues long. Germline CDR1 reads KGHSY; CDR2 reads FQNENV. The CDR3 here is CASSHPEGSGNYGYTF.

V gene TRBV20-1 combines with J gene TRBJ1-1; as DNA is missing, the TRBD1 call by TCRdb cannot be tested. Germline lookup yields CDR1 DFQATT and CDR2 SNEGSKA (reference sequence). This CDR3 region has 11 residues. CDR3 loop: CSAREGGGAFF.

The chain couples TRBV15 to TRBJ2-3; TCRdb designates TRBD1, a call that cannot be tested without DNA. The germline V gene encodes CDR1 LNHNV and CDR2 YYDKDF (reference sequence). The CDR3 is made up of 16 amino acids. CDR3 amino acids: CATSRSGGRNTDTQYF.

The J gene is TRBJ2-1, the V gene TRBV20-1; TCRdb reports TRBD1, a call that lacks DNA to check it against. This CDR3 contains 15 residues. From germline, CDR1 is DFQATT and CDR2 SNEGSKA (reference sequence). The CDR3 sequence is CSAPPAGDRDNEQFF.

CDR3 protein: CAISGGYEQYF. The chain combines TRBV10-3 with TRBJ2-7. This CDR3 is built from 11 residues. Germline loops: CDR1 ENHRY, CDR2 SYGVKD.

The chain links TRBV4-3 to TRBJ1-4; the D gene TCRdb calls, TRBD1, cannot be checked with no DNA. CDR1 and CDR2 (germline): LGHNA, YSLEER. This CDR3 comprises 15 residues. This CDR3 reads CASSRRAGKGEKLFF.

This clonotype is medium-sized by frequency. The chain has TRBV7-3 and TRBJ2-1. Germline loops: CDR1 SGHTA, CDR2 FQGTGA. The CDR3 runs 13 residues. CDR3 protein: CASSSDLGNEQFF.

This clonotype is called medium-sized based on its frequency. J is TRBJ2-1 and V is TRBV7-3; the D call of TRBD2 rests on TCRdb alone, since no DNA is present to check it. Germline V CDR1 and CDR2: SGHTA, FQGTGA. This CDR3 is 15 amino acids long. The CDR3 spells CASSLQSGRYNEQFF.

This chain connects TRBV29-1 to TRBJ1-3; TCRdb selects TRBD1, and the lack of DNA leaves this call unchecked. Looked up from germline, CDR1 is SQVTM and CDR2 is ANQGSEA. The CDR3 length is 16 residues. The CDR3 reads CSYSWDSSFDGNTIYF.

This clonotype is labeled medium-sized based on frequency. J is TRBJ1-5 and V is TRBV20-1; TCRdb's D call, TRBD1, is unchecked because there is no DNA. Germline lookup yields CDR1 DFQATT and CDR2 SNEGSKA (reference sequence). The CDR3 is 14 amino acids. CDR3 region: CSATSGASNQPQHF.

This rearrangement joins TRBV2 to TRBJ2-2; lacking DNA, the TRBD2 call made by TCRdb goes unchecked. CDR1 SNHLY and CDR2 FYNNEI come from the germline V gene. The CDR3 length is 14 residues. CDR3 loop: CASSGGRAAGELFF. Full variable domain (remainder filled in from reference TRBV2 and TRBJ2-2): EPEVTQTPSHQVTQMGQEVILRCVPISNHLYFYWYRQILGQKVEFLVSFYNNEISEKSEIFDDQFSVERPDGSNFTLKIRSTKLEDSAMYFCASSGGRAAGELFFGEGSRLTVL.

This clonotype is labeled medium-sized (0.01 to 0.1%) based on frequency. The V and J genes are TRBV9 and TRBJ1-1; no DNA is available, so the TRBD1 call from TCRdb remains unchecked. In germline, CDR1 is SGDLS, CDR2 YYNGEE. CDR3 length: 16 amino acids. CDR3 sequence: CASSVSEGAFNTEAFF. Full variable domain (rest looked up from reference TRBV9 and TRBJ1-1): DSGVTQTPKHLITATGQRVTLRCSPRSGDLSVYWYQQSLDQGLQFLIQYYNGEERAKGNILERFSAQQFPDLHSELNLSSLELGDSALYFCASSVSEGAFNTEAFFGQGTRLTVV.

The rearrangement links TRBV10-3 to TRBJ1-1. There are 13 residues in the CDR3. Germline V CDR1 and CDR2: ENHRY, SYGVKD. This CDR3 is CAISGSGNTEAFF.

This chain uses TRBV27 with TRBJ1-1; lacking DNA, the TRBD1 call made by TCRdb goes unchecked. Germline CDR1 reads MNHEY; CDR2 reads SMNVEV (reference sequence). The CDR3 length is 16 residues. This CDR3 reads CASVLRSRGPNTEAFF.

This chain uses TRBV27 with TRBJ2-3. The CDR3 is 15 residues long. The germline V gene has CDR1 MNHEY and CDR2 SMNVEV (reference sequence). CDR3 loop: CASSLRVGSTDTQYF.

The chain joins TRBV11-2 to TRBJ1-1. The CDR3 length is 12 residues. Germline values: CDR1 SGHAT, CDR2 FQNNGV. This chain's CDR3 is CASSLVVSEAFF.

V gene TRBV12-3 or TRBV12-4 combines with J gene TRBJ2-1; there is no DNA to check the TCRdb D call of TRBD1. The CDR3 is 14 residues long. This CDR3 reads CASSLLQAFNEQFF.

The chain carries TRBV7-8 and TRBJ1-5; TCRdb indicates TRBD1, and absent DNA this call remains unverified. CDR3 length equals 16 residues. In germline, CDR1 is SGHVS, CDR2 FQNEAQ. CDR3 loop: CASSLGGRGYNQPQHF.